These T cell receptor beta chains were read from a single sample in a study of blood T cell repertoires in COVID-19. Here immunoSEQ multiplex PCR was the method, and the copy in TCRdb shows in-frame clones only, minus some. The sample includes tens of thousands of clones, more than 65% of them seen just once. The specimen was peripheral blood. These receptors were taken from a woman aged 55-70 years with acute or convalescent COVID-19. Both conserved end residues are part of each CDR3. D genes are given only for firm matches. Not every row has a clone size; where given, it reads once, few, many or a size class.

J gene: TRBJ2-2
D gene: TRBD2
V gene: TRBV24-1
clone size: once
CDR3 DNA: TGTGCCACCAGCGGAGCGGGGGGGAGGTTGACCGGGGAGCTGTTTTTT
CDR3 protein: CATSGAGGRLTGELFF

J gene: TRBJ1-1
D gene: -
V gene: TRBV6-1
clone size: -
CDR3 DNA: TGTGCCAGCAGTGAATTCAACAGACTGAACACTGAAGCTTTCTTT
CDR3 protein: CASSEFNRLNTEAFF

J gene: TRBJ1-2
D gene: -
V gene: TRBV14
clone size: -
CDR3 DNA: TGTGCCAGCAGCCTCATACGACAGGCCCCCTATGGCTACACCTTC
CDR3 protein: CASSLIRQAPYGYTF

J gene: TRBJ1-1
D gene: -
V gene: TRBV3-1/TRBV3-2
clone size: -
CDR3 DNA: TGTGCCAGCAGCCCCCAAAGGGGGACGGGCACTGAAGCTTTCTTT
CDR3 protein: CASSPQRGTGTEAFF

J gene: TRBJ2-7
D gene: TRBD2
V gene: TRBV13
clone size: -
CDR3 DNA: TGTGCCAGCAACCTACTAGCGGGGACGGCCGAGCAGTACTTC
CDR3 protein: CASNLLAGTAEQYF

J gene: TRBJ1-1
D gene: -
V gene: TRBV11-2
clone size: -
CDR3 DNA: TGTGCCAGCAGCTTAGGGGGTAGGGCAGGGACTGAAGCTTTCTTT
CDR3 protein: CASSLGGRAGTEAFF

J gene: TRBJ2-3
D gene: -
V gene: TRBV10-3
clone size: -
CDR3 DNA: TGTGCCATCAGTGAGGCTTTAGCTGCCCCCACAGATACGCAGTATTTT
CDR3 protein: CAISEALAAPTDTQYF

J gene: TRBJ2-7
D gene: -
V gene: TRBV6-6
clone size: -
CDR3 DNA: TGTGCCAGCAGTCGCCGTGAAGGGGGCGAGCAGTACTTC
CDR3 protein: CASSRREGGEQYF

J gene: TRBJ1-2
D gene: -
V gene: TRBV2
clone size: -
CDR3 DNA: TGTGCCAGCAGTGGTTCAGTGTATGGCTACACCTTC
CDR3 protein: CASSGSVYGYTF

J gene: TRBJ2-7
D gene: TRBD1
V gene: TRBV11-2
clone size: -
CDR3 DNA: TGTGCCAGCAGCTTAGCCCCTCGACAGGGGATATTCGAGCAGTACTTC
CDR3 protein: CASSLAPRQGIFEQYF

J gene: TRBJ2-3
D gene: -
V gene: TRBV11-2
clone size: -
CDR3 DNA: TGTGCCAGCACCGGAGGGATCCGGGCGGTATCAGATACGCAGTATTTT
CDR3 protein: CASTGGIRAVSDTQYF

J gene: TRBJ2-3
D gene: TRBD1
V gene: TRBV4-1
clone size: -
CDR3 DNA: TGCGCCAGCACGCCGGGAACAGGGGGCTTTACAGATACGCAGTATTTT
CDR3 protein: CASTPGTGGFTDTQYF

J gene: TRBJ2-1
D gene: TRBD2
V gene: TRBV5-1
clone size: -
CDR3 DNA: TGCGCCAGCAGCTTGGGTGCGGGACTAGCCAGTGGGAATGAGCAGTTCTTC
CDR3 protein: CASSLGAGLASGNEQFF

J gene: TRBJ2-1
D gene: TRBD1
V gene: TRBV27
clone size: -
CDR3 DNA: TGTGCCAGCACCCTTGCCGGGACAGGGGGCTCGAATGAGCAGTTCTTC
CDR3 protein: CASTLAGTGGSNEQFF

J gene: TRBJ1-2
D gene: -
V gene: TRBV30
clone size: -
CDR3 DNA: TGTGCGTGGGGGCCGGGACTAGGCTACACCTTC
CDR3 protein: CAWGPGLGYTF

J gene: TRBJ2-1
D gene: TRBD2
V gene: TRBV6-4
clone size: -
CDR3 DNA: TGTGCCACCCGGGGGGCGGGGGGAAGCTACAATGAGCAGTTCTTC
CDR3 protein: CATRGAGGSYNEQFF

J gene: TRBJ2-4
D gene: -
V gene: TRBV3-1/TRBV3-2
clone size: -
CDR3 DNA: TGTGCCAGCAGCCAAGATAACCAGGGCAGGAGCAAAAACATTCAGTACTTC
CDR3 protein: CASSQDNQGRSKNIQYF

J gene: TRBJ2-3
D gene: TRBD2
V gene: TRBV18
clone size: -
CDR3 DNA: TGTGCCAGCTCACCACCTAGCGGGGGGATCACAGATACGCAGTATTTT
CDR3 protein: CASSPPSGGITDTQYF

J gene: TRBJ2-1
D gene: -
V gene: TRBV3-1/TRBV3-2
clone size: -
CDR3 DNA: TGTGCCAGCAGCCAAGGGCAGGTCGGTTGGAATCATGAGCAGTTCTTC
CDR3 protein: CASSQGQVGWNHEQFF

J gene: TRBJ2-1
D gene: TRBD1
V gene: TRBV19
clone size: -
CDR3 DNA: TGTGCCAGTAGTATTACAGGGGGCGGGGGTTACAATGAGCAGTTCTTC
CDR3 protein: CASSITGGGGYNEQFF

J gene: TRBJ1-1
D gene: -
V gene: TRBV3-1/TRBV3-2
clone size: -
CDR3 DNA: TGTGCCAGCAGCCAAGATCTGGGGGGAAGGACTGAAGCTTTCTTT
CDR3 protein: CASSQDLGGRTEAFF

J gene: TRBJ1-2
D gene: -
V gene: TRBV30
clone size: -
CDR3 DNA: TGTGCCTGGAGCGTCGGAGGCTATGGCTACACCTTC
CDR3 protein: CAWSVGGYGYTF

J gene: TRBJ2-2
D gene: -
V gene: TRBV28
clone size: -
CDR3 DNA: TGTGCCTCTCTCAGGGGCAACACCGGGGAGCTGTTTTTT
CDR3 protein: CASLRGNTGELFF

J gene: TRBJ2-7
D gene: TRBD1
V gene: TRBV19
clone size: -
CDR3 DNA: TGTGCCAGTAGTATTGCAGCCGGGACAGGGGTATCCTACGAGCAGTACTTC
CDR3 protein: CASSIAAGTGVSYEQYF

J gene: TRBJ1-2
D gene: TRBD1
V gene: TRBV27
clone size: -
CDR3 DNA: TGTGCCAGCAGCGAACAGGGGAACTATGGCTACACCTTC
CDR3 protein: CASSEQGNYGYTF

J gene: TRBJ1-2
D gene: -
V gene: TRBV29-1
clone size: -
CDR3 DNA: TGCAGCGTTGAGGCAGCTGCAGGGCTTAGAACCTTC
CDR3 protein: CSVEAAAGLRTF

J gene: TRBJ2-1
D gene: -
V gene: TRBV2
clone size: -
CDR3 DNA: TGTGCCAGCAGTGAAGGGTTAGCGGCCTGGGAGCAGTTCTTC
CDR3 protein: CASSEGLAAWEQFF

J gene: TRBJ1-5
D gene: -
V gene: TRBV9
clone size: -
CDR3 DNA: TGTGCCAGCAGCGTAGGGACGGGATTCAATCAGCCCCAGCATTTT
CDR3 protein: CASSVGTGFNQPQHF

J gene: TRBJ2-2
D gene: -
V gene: TRBV13
clone size: few
CDR3 DNA: TGTGCCAGCAGCTTAGGGTTCGGGGGCACCGGGGAGCTGTTTTTT
CDR3 protein: CASSLGFGGTGELFF

J gene: TRBJ1-4
D gene: -
V gene: TRBV9
clone size: -
CDR3 DNA: TGTGCCAGCAGCGTAGGCGATGAAAAACTGTTTTTT
CDR3 protein: CASSVGDEKLFF

J gene: TRBJ2-3
D gene: TRBD1
V gene: TRBV5-1
clone size: -
CDR3 DNA: TGCGCCAGCAGCTTGACAGGGGATGGGACAGATACGCAGTATTTT
CDR3 protein: CASSLTGDGTDTQYF

J gene: TRBJ1-1
D gene: -
V gene: TRBV5-1
clone size: few
CDR3 DNA: TGCGCCAGCAGCTTGGCAGGGTTAAAAGATACTGAAGCTTTCTTT
CDR3 protein: CASSLAGLKDTEAFF

J gene: TRBJ1-5
D gene: -
V gene: TRBV5-6
clone size: -
CDR3 DNA: TGTGCCAGCAGCTCGGGACTGTATAGCAATCAGCCCCAGCATTTT
CDR3 protein: CASSSGLYSNQPQHF

J gene: TRBJ2-7
D gene: TRBD1
V gene: TRBV4-1
clone size: -
CDR3 DNA: TGCGCCAGCAGCGGAAAAGGGGGCGAGGCCTACGAGCAGTACTTC
CDR3 protein: CASSGKGGEAYEQYF

J gene: TRBJ2-4
D gene: TRBD1
V gene: TRBV19
clone size: -
CDR3 DNA: TGTGCCAGTCGAAGGACAGGGAACATTCAGTACTTC
CDR3 protein: CASRRTGNIQYF

J gene: TRBJ2-1
D gene: TRBD2
V gene: TRBV6-1
clone size: -
CDR3 DNA: TGTGCCAGCAGTGACCCATCCCCTAGCGGCTTTCGCAATGAGCAGTTCTTC
CDR3 protein: CASSDPSPSGFRNEQFF

J gene: TRBJ1-2
D gene: TRBD1
V gene: TRBV5-6
clone size: -
CDR3 DNA: TGTGCCAGCAGCTTGGTTGACAGGGGTTTGGGCTATGGCTACACCTTC
CDR3 protein: CASSLVDRGLGYGYTF

J gene: TRBJ1-1
D gene: -
V gene: TRBV10-3
clone size: -
CDR3 DNA: TGTGCCATCAGTGAAGAGGAAAACACTGAAGCTTTCTTT
CDR3 protein: CAISEEENTEAFF

J gene: TRBJ2-7
D gene: TRBD2
V gene: TRBV6-5
clone size: -
CDR3 DNA: TGTGCCACTCTACTAGCGGGTCTCTACGAGCAGTACTTC
CDR3 protein: CATLLAGLYEQYF

J gene: TRBJ2-5
D gene: TRBD1
V gene: TRBV24-1
clone size: -
CDR3 DNA: TGTGCCACCAGTGGATCCGGGACAGGGTTTCGAGAGACCCAGTACTTC
CDR3 protein: CATSGSGTGFRETQYF

J gene: TRBJ2-5
D gene: TRBD1
V gene: TRBV24-1
clone size: -
CDR3 DNA: TGTGCCACCAGTGATGGGGGACAGGGTAGGGAGACCCAGTACTTC
CDR3 protein: CATSDGGQGRETQYF

J gene: TRBJ1-1
D gene: TRBD1
V gene: TRBV5-1
clone size: once
CDR3 DNA: TGCGCCAGCAGCTCAACTCGTCAGGGGGCGCTTAGGGGCACTGAAGCTTTCTTT
CDR3 protein: CASSSTRQGALRGTEAFF

J gene: TRBJ1-4
D gene: -
V gene: TRBV6-1
clone size: -
CDR3 DNA: TGTGCCAGCAGTGAGATGCAGGGATTTAATGAAAAACTGTTTTTT
CDR3 protein: CASSEMQGFNEKLFF

J gene: TRBJ2-5
D gene: TRBD1
V gene: TRBV5-5
clone size: -
CDR3 DNA: TGTGCCAGCAGCTTCGGACAGGGTGGGGAGACCCAGTACTTC
CDR3 protein: CASSFGQGGETQYF

J gene: TRBJ2-3
D gene: -
V gene: TRBV27
clone size: -
CDR3 DNA: TGTGCCAGCAGTTTATGGGGCGGGGTTAGCACAGATACGCAGTATTTT
CDR3 protein: CASSLWGGVSTDTQYF